What follows is one TCR beta chain and its context. The source of the sample is a study of blood T cell repertoires in COVID-19. Original data processing: Estimation of nucleated cell counts relied on the amplification of reference gene primers. The data were produced by immunoSEQ multiplex PCR, yet TCRdb's version contains in-frame clones alone and is incomplete. D and trimming come from the DNA, and the V and J calls and clone size come from that table. The sample includes tens of thousands of clones, about 89% of them seen just once. Germline CDR1 reads LNHDA; CDR2 reads SQIVND (reference sequence). CDR3 length equals 14 residues. The V segment lost 5 bases and the J segment 5 bases; nucleotides outside the gene matches: 3.

This clonotype originated in a woman younger than 45 in a cohort sampled during active COVID-19. The rearrangement joins TRBV19 to TRBJ1-6; 7 bases agree with TRBD1. The sequenced sample consisted of peripheral blood. The DNA for the CDR3 is TGTGCCAGTAGTTCCGGGACAGATAATTCACCCCTCCACTTT. Translated: CASSSGTDNSPLHF.